The clone carrying this T cell receptor (beta chain) was counted only a few times. Its antigen is unknown. Sequenced material consisted of expressed TCRB transcripts (all of the isolated RNA was reverse transcribed). Clones were sequenced by immunoSEQ multiplex PCR, and TCRdb holds only the in-frame ones, with some missing. The table has hundreds of thousands of clones, around 30% seen once. This CDR3 contains 16 residues. V shed 0 bases and J 5 bases; nucleotides not matched to a gene: 6. Germline values: CDR1 LNHDA, CDR2 SQIVND (reference sequence). These data come from a study of beta chain features in type 1 diabetes. Study-level findings and limits: Among all four CD4+ subsets, Type 1 diabetes patients had TCRB CDR3s that were moderately but significantly shorter. Type 1 diabetes patients had fewer VDJ junction insertions and more deletions. Comparison showed that naive, central memory and Treg TCRB repertoires appeared more similar among patients than among healthy donors.

Sorting gave populations that all exceeded 95% purity. This sequence originates from a man aged 18 to 30 in good health. Sequencing used naive CD4+ T cells from blood. The chain has TRBV19 and TRBJ2-3, with TRBD1 matching over 9 bases. In DNA, the CDR3 is TGTGCCAGTAGTATAGATCGGGGACAGGGAAGAGATACGCAGTATTTT. It yields the protein CASSIDRGQGRDTQYF.